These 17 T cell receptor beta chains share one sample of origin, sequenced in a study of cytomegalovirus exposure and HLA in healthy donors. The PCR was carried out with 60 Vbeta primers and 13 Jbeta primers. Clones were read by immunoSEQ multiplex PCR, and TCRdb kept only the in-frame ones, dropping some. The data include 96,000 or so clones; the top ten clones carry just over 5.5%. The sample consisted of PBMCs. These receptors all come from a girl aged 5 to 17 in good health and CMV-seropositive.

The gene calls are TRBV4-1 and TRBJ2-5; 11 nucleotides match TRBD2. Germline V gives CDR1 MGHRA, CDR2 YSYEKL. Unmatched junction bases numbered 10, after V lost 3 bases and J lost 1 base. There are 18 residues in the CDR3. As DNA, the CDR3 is TGCGCCAGCAGCCACGTCCAGCGGCTAGCGGGGGGCCAAGAGACCCAGTACTTC. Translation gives CASSHVQRLAGGQETQYF.

The CDR3, as DNA: TGTGCCAGCAGTGGGACAGGCACGGGCTACACCTTC. Translation: CASSGTGTGYTF. The genes are TRBV6-6 and TRBJ1-2, with TRBD1 identical over 8 bases. Per the germline V gene, CDR1 is MNHNY and CDR2 is SVGAGI (reference sequence). CDR3 length equals 12 residues. V was clipped by 5 bases and J by 8 bases; unmatched bases: 4.

DNA for the CDR3: TGTGCCAGCAGCGGAGGACAGCAAAGCACAGATACGCAGTATTTT. Residues: CASSGGQQSTDTQYF. This chain uses TRBV9 with TRBJ2-3; D might be TRBD1 (6 bases). Germline V lookup: CDR1 SGDLS, CDR2 YYNGEE. V lost 3 bases, J lost 0 bases, and 11 bases lay in between. There are 15 residues in the CDR3.

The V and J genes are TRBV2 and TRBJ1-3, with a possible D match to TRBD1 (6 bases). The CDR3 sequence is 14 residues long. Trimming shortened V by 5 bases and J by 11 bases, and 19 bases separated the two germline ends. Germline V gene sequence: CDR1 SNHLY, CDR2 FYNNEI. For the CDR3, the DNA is TGTGCCAGCAGTTGGAAGGGGGAAAAGGTGCCCATATATTTT. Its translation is CASSWKGEKVPIYF.

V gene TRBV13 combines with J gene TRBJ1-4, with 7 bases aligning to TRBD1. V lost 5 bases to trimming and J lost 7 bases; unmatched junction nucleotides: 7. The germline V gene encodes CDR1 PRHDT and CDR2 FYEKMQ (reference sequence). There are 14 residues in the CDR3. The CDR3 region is CASSPAGGGEKLFF. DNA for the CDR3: TGTGCCAGCAGCCCCGCAGGGGGAGGTGAAAAACTGTTTTTT.

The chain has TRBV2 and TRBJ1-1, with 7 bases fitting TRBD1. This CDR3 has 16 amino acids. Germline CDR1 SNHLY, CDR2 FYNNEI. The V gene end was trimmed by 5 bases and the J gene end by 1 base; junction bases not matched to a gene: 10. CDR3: CASSYARRGRNTEAFF. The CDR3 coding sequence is TGTGCCAGCAGTTACGCGCGGAGGGGGCGGAACACTGAAGCTTTCTTT.

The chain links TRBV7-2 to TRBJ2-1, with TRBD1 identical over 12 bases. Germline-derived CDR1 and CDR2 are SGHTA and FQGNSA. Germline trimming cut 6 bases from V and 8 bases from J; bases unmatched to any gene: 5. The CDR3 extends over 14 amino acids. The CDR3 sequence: CASRWDRGRDEQFF. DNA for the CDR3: TGTGCCAGCAGGTGGGACAGGGGGCGGGATGAGCAGTTCTTC.

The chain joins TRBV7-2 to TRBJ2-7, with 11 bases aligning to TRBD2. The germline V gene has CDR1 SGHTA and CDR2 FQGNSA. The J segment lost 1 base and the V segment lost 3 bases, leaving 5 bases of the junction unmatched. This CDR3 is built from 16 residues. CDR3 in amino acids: CASSFPTSGASYEQYF. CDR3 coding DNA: TGTGCCAGCAGCTTCCCGACTAGCGGGGCATCCTACGAGCAGTACTTC.

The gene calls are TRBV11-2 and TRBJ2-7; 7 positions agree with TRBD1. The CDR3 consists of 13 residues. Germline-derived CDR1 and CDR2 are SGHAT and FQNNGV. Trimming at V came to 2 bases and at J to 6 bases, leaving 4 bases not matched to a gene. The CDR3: CASSLYRGSEQYF. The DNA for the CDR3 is TGTGCCAGCAGCTTATACAGGGGATCCGAGCAGTACTTC. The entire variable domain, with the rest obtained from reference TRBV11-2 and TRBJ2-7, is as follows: EAGVAQSPRYKIIEKRQSVAFWCNPISGHATLYWYQQILGQGPKLLIQFQNNGVVDDSQLPKDRFSAERLKGVDSTLKIQPAKLEDSAVYLCASSLYRGSEQYFGPGTRLTVT.

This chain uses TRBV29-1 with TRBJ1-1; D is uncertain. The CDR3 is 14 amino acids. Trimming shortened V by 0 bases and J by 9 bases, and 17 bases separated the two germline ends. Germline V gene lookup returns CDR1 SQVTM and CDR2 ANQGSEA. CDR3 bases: TGCAGCGTTGAAGATCTAACCAGCGGCGTTCAAGCTTTCTTT. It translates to CSVEDLTSGVQAFF.

DNA of the CDR3: TGTGCCAGCAGCCAAACCGGGACAGCTAATTCACCCCTCCACTTT. This gives the protein CASSQTGTANSPLHF. J is TRBJ1-6 and V is TRBV7-6; 7 bases fit TRBD1. CDR3 length equals 15 residues. The germline CDR1 and CDR2 sequences are SGHVS and FNYEAQ. Germline trimming cut 5 bases from V and 6 bases from J; bases unmatched to any gene: 7.

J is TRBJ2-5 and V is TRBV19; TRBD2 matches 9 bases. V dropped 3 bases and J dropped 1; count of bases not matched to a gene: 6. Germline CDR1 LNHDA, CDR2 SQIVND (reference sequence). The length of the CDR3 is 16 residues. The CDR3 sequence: CASSISLAGIQETQYF. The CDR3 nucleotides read TGTGCCAGTAGTATCTCGCTAGCGGGGATCCAAGAGACCCAGTACTTC.

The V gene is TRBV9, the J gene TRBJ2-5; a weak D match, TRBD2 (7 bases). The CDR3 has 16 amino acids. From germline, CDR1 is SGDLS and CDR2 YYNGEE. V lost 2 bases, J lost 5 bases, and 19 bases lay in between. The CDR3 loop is CASSVAGAGTLETQYF. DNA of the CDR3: TGTGCCAGCAGCGTGGCGGGGGCCGGGACGTTGGAGACCCAGTACTTC.

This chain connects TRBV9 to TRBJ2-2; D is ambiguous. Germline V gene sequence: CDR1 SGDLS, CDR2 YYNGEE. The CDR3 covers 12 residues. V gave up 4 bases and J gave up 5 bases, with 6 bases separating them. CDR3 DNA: TGTGCCAGCAGCCCTGCGACCGGGGAGCTGTTTTTT. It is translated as CASSPATGELFF.

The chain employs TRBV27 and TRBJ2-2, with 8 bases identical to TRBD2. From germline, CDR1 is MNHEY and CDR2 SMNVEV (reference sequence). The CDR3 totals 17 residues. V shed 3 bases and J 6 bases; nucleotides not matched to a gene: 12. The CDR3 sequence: CASSFLARTSNPGELFF. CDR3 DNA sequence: TGTGCCAGCAGTTTTCTGGCTAGGACTAGCAACCCCGGGGAGCTGTTTTTT.

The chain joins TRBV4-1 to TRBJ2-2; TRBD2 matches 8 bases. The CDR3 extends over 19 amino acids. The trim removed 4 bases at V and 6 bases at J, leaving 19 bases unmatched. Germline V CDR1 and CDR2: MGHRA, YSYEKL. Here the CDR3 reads CASSPWWGPGLEVAGELFF. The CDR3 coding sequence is TGCGCCAGCAGCCCTTGGTGGGGACCGGGACTAGAGGTGGCCGGGGAGCTGTTTTTT.

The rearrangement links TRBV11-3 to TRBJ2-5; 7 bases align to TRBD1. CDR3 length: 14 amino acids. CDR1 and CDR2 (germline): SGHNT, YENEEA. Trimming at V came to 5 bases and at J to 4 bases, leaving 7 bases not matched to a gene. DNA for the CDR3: TGTGCCAGCAGCCCCCGACAGGGAGCAGAGACCCAGTACTTC. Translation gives CASSPRQGAETQYF.